This T cell receptor (beta chain) was identified during a study of blood T cell repertoires in COVID-19. Only in-frame clones appear in the TCRdb table, and some are missing; sequencing was by immunoSEQ multiplex PCR. The sample has about 310,000 clones, approximately 86% seen once. With 3 bases clipped from V and 0 bases from J, the junction kept 6 bases outside the gene matches. CDR1 is GTSNPN, CDR2 SVGIG, per germline (reference sequence). This CDR3 is built from 18 residues. This chain connects TRBV30 to TRBJ2-1; 15 bases are shared with TRBD2. Sequenced sample: PBMCs or T cells enriched from blood (not recorded which). The origin of this receptor is a woman under 30 who had recovered from COVID-19. CDR3 sequence: CAWRPGLAGGSSYNEQFF. CDR3 bases: TGTGCCTGGAGGCCGGGACTAGCGGGGGGCAGCTCCTACAATGAGCAGTTCTTC.